One and the same sample provided the 29 T cell receptor beta chains below, sequenced in a study of CD8+CD57+ T cells in acquired aplastic anemia. Genomic DNA served as template for TCR beta VDJ and CDR3 profiling. TCRdb re-analysed the reads in MiXCR, keeping a single row per CDR3 protein. The top ten hold roughly 43% of the sample, which has about 180,000 distinct CDR3 sequences, 50% to 65% seen once. Patients included in sequencing had previously demonstrated CD8+CD57+ cell expansion by flow cytometry. Sequencing used sorted CD4+, CD8+, or CD8+CD57+ T cells (not recorded which) from PBMCs. Receptors were obtained from a human donor with aplastic anemia.

This clonotype was counted ten times or more. The genes are TRBV5-1 and TRBJ2-1; 8 bases align to TRBD2. The CDR3 is 17 amino acids. Germline V lookup: CDR1 SGHRS, CDR2 YFSETQ. With 4 bases clipped from V and 0 bases from J, the junction kept 9 bases outside the gene matches. The CDR3 loop is CASSDAASGSSYNEQFF. The CDR3 DNA reads as TGCGCCAGCAGCGACGCGGCTAGCGGGTCCTCCTACAATGAGCAGTTCTTC. Full variable domain (remainder filled in from reference TRBV5-1 and TRBJ2-1): KAGVTQTPRYLIKTRGQQVTLSCSPISGHRSVSWYQQTPGQGLQFLFEYFSETQRNKGNFPGRFSGRQFSNSRSEMNVSTLELGDSALYLCASSDAASGSSYNEQFFGPGTRLTVL.

The V call is TRBV15, the J call TRBJ2-7; 12 bases line up with TRBD1. J was trimmed by 4 bases and V by 0 bases; bases with no gene match: 4. The CDR3 totals 16 residues. CDR1 is LNHNV and CDR2 is YYDKDF in the germline V gene (reference sequence). The CDR3 reads CATSRDQGQGAYEQYF. The CDR3, as DNA: TGTGCCACCAGCAGAGATCAGGGACAGGGGGCTTACGAGCAGTACTTC.

This clonotype showed up many times. The rearrangement links TRBV9 to TRBJ2-7, with 10 bases lining up with TRBD1. Trimming removed 4 bases from V and 6 bases from J; junction bases left unmatched: 16. Germline-derived CDR1 and CDR2 are SGDLS and YYNGEE. The CDR3 spans 17 residues. CDR3 DNA sequence: TGTGCCAGCAGCCCTCGACGAGGGACAGGGGATTGGGGCGAGCAGTACTTC. Translating gives CASSPRRGTGDWGEQYF.

The chain couples TRBV20-1 to TRBJ2-5; TRBD2 aligns across 10 bases. Germline V gene lookup returns CDR1 DFQATT and CDR2 SNEGSKA (reference sequence). The J segment lost 2 bases and the V segment lost 6 bases, leaving 12 bases of the junction unmatched. The CDR3 totals 16 residues. The CDR3 sequence is CSALQASGGYQETQYF. The CDR3 DNA reads TGCAGTGCCCTCCAGGCTAGCGGGGGATATCAAGAGACCCAGTACTTC.

The chain links TRBV7-3 to TRBJ2-3; 8 nucleotides line up with TRBD1. The CDR3 totals 14 residues. Trimming took 5 bases from V and 4 from J; bases not matched to a gene: 5. Germline values: CDR1 SGHTA, CDR2 FQGTGA. CDR3 residues: CASSPQGGPDTQYF. The CDR3 nucleotides are TGTGCCAGCAGCCCACAGGGGGGTCCAGATACGCAGTATTTT.

J is TRBJ2-5 and V is TRBV7-2; 8 bases are shared with TRBD1. V trimming: 3 bases; J trimming: 1 base; junction bases outside the gene matches: 10. The germline V gene has CDR1 SGHTA and CDR2 FQGNSA. The CDR3 has 17 amino acids. DNA of the CDR3: TGTGCCAGCAGCTTCAGGGGGCTAGACCGCTTCCAAGAGACCCAGTACTTC. This translates into CASSFRGLDRFQETQYF.

This clonotype was recorded only once. This sequence joins TRBV13 and TRBJ2-7; D is perhaps TRBD2 (7 bases). The CDR3 is 16 residues long. CDR1 and CDR2 from the germline V gene are PRHDT and FYEKMQ (reference sequence). Trimming removed 5 bases at V and 0 bases at J, with 17 bases between. The CDR3 sequence: CASSLSGGPSSYEQYF. CDR3 nucleotide sequence: TGTGCCAGCAGCCTATCCGGGGGGCCCTCCTCCTACGAGCAGTACTTC.

V is TRBV9 and J is TRBJ1-1; D not resolved. Germline lookup yields CDR1 SGDLS and CDR2 YYNGEE. Trimming took off 4 bases at V and 0 bases at J, with 13 bases between the two ends. The CDR3 runs 15 residues. CDR3 residues: CASSSSPAMNTEAFF. The CDR3 nucleotides are TGTGCCAGCAGCTCCTCCCCGGCTATGAACACTGAAGCTTTCTTT.

The chain uses TRBV7-6 and TRBJ2-5, with D hard to call. Germline V gene sequence: CDR1 SGHVS, CDR2 FNYEAQ. The V end was cut by 3 bases, the J end by 1 base, with 12 bases between. This CDR3 has 15 residues. The CDR3 spells CASSFDGGFQETQYF. The CDR3 DNA is TGTGCCAGCAGCTTCGACGGCGGATTCCAAGAGACCCAGTACTTC. The whole variable domain, remainder taken from reference TRBV7-6 and TRBJ2-5, is GAGVSQSPRYKVTKRGQDVALRCDPISGHVSLYWYRQALGQGPEFLTYFNYEAQQDKSGLPNDRFSAERPEGSISTLTIQRTEQRDSAMYRCASSFDGGFQETQYFGPGTRLLVL.

The chain uses TRBV7-9 and TRBJ2-7; 9 bases align to TRBD1. Trimming took 1 base from V and 7 from J; bases not matched to a gene: 8. Per the germline V gene, CDR1 is SEHNR and CDR2 is FQNEAQ (reference sequence). The CDR3 sequence is 15 residues long. The CDR3 nucleotides read TGTGCCAGCAGCTTAGTGGGACAGGGCATAGGAGAGCAGTACTTC. This sequence encodes CASSLVGQGIGEQYF.

This clonotype was counted ten times or more. V usage is TRBV13 and J usage is TRBJ2-1, with 13 bases fitting TRBD2. J was trimmed by 8 bases and V by 5 bases; bases with no gene match: 9. The CDR3 is 16 amino acids. Germline V lookup: CDR1 PRHDT, CDR2 FYEKMQ (reference sequence). CDR3 DNA: TGTGCCAGCAGCCTGACCACTAGCGGGGGGGCCTATGAGCAGTTCTTC. Amino acids: CASSLTTSGGAYEQFF.

The chain links TRBV9 to TRBJ1-3; possibly TRBD1 for D (5 bases). Germline V CDR1 and CDR2: SGDLS, YYNGEE. Trimming took off 0 bases at V and 3 bases at J, with 10 bases between the two ends. The CDR3 is 15 residues long. CDR3 in amino acids: CASSVGGVYGNTIYF. CDR3 nucleotides: TGTGCCAGCAGCGTAGGGGGGGTATATGGAAACACCATATATTTT.

J is TRBJ1-1 and V is TRBV7-9; D might be TRBD1 (6 bases). V shed 10 bases and J shed 6 bases, with 18 bases lying between them. The germline V gene encodes CDR1 SEHNR and CDR2 FQNEAQ (reference sequence). There are 13 residues in the CDR3. DNA for the CDR3: TGTGCCAACTACCGGGAGGGGGGGTCTGAAGCTTTCTTT. Encoded protein: CANYREGGSEAFF. Combining the CDR3 with reference TRBV7-9 and TRBJ1-1 gives the whole variable domain DTGVSQNPRHKITKRGQNVTFRCDPISEHNRLYWYRQTLGQGPEFLTYFQNEAQLEKSRLLSDRFSAERPKGSFSTLEIQRTEQGDSAMYLCANYREGGSEAFFGQGTRLTVV.

This clonotype was detected only once. V is TRBV7-2 and J is TRBJ2-6; D possibly corresponds to TRBD2 (5 bases). The germline V gene encodes CDR1 SGHTA and CDR2 FQGNSA. Trimming left V 1 base short and J 2 bases short, with 6 bases between. The CDR3 totals 15 residues. CDR3 sequence: CASSLGGTGANVLTF. The CDR3 DNA sequence: TGTGCCAGCAGCTTAGGAGGGACTGGGGCCAACGTCCTGACTTTC.

This clonotype was seen ten or more times. The V call is TRBV7-9, the J call TRBJ2-1; D call uncertain. This CDR3 is 12 amino acids long. Germline V CDR1 and CDR2: SEHNR, FQNEAQ (reference sequence). Trimming removed 5 bases from V and 5 bases from J, with 7 bases in between. In DNA form, the CDR3 reads TGTGCCAGCAGCAGAACGAACAATGAGCAGTTCTTC. Residues: CASSRTNNEQFF.

The chain links TRBV7-8 to TRBJ2-3; no clear D gene. CDR1 and CDR2 (germline): SGHVS, FQNEAQ. V was trimmed by 1 base and J by 4 bases, leaving 6 bases between them. The CDR3 has 13 amino acids. This CDR3 reads CASSLGWADTQYF. CDR3 coding DNA: TGTGCCAGCAGCTTAGGCTGGGCAGATACGCAGTATTTT. The whole variable domain, remainder taken from reference TRBV7-8 and TRBJ2-3, is GAGVSQSPRYKVAKRGQDVALRCDPISGHVSLFWYQQALGQGPEFLTYFQNEAQLDKSGLPSDRFFAERPEGSVSTLKIQRTQQEDSAVYLCASSLGWADTQYFGPGTRLTVL.

The V and J genes are TRBV25-1 and TRBJ2-7, with 8 nucleotides matching TRBD2. The CDR3 runs to 15 residues. V lost 1 base, J lost 6 bases, and 8 bases stayed unmatched. Per germline, CDR1 MGHDK and CDR2 SYGVNS. The CDR3 DNA is TGTGCCAGCAGTGAATCGGGGAGCGGGAGTAGCGAGCAGTACTTC. Its protein is CASSESGSGSSEQYF.

This clonotype has at least ten counts. This chain uses TRBV12-3 or TRBV12-4 with TRBJ2-3, with a possible D match to TRBD2 (6 bases). This CDR3 region has 13 residues. V was trimmed by 2 bases and J by 5 bases, leaving 8 bases between them. CDR3 loop: CASSLSGVDTQYF. Here the CDR3 DNA reads TGTGCCAGCAGTTTATCGGGGGTAGATACGCAGTATTTT.

The rearrangement joins TRBV7-9 to TRBJ1-2; possible D gene TRBD1, 5 bases. The germline V gene encodes CDR1 SEHNR and CDR2 FQNEAQ (reference sequence). Trimming pared 5 bases from V and 2 bases from J, leaving 18 bases between. This CDR3 spans 16 amino acids. The CDR3 loop is CASSPLAGGTNYGYTF. The CDR3 DNA sequence: TGTGCCAGCAGCCCCCTAGCGGGGGGGACCAACTATGGCTACACCTTC. The full variable domain, completed using reference TRBV7-9 and TRBJ1-2, is DTGVSQNPRHKITKRGQNVTFRCDPISEHNRLYWYRQTLGQGPEFLTYFQNEAQLEKSRLLSDRFSAERPKGSFSTLEIQRTEQGDSAMYLCASSPLAGGTNYGYTFGSGTRLTVV.

Ten or more counts support this clonotype. The V and J genes are TRBV11-3 and TRBJ1-1, with D possibly being TRBD1 (6 bases). The CDR3 has 13 residues. Trimming cost V 2 bases and J 5 bases, with 9 bases left between them. Germline assignment: CDR1 SGHNT and CDR2 YENEEA. The CDR3 DNA follows: TGTGCCAGCAGCTTAAACAGGGTAACTGAAGCTTTCTTT. As protein: CASSLNRVTEAFF.

This clonotype was seen once. DNA for the CDR3: TGTGCCAGCAGCTTAGGGCAGGGGATCGACTCTAATGAAAAACTGTTTTTT. This encodes CASSLGQGIDSNEKLFF. This rearrangement joins TRBV7-9 to TRBJ1-4; perhaps TRBD1 as D (6 bases). This CDR3 is 17 amino acids long. V gave up 1 base and J gave up 3 bases, with 15 bases separating them. Germline V CDR1 and CDR2: SEHNR, FQNEAQ (reference sequence).

Comments on this clonotype: A much larger clone is a single base away; this may be a read error. V usage is TRBV6-1 and J usage is TRBJ2-5, with TRBD2 matching over 9 bases. Germline loops: CDR1 MNHNS, CDR2 SASEGT. After removal of 3 bases from V and 4 bases from J, the junction contained 6 bases not matched to a gene. The CDR3 totals 15 residues. This CDR3 reads CASSDMAGGLETQYF. The CDR3 DNA is TGTGCCAGCAGTGACATGGCGGGGGGGCTAGAGACCCAGTACTTC.

This clonotype was seen only a few times. V usage is TRBV10-3 and J usage is TRBJ2-7; 7 positions match TRBD2. Germline-derived CDR1 and CDR2 are ENHRY and SYGVKD. Trimming took 3 bases from V and 3 from J; bases not matched to a gene: 5. This CDR3 contains 14 residues. CDR3 residues: CAISDGGLNYEQYF. The CDR3 DNA follows: TGTGCCATCAGTGACGGGGGACTAAACTACGAGCAGTACTTC.

This clonotype was found once. This chain connects TRBV10-3 to TRBJ2-7; D might be TRBD1 or TRBD2, each matching 5 bases. The length of the CDR3 is 14 residues. Germline values: CDR1 ENHRY, CDR2 SYGVKD. Trimming pared 5 bases from V and 5 bases from J, leaving 16 bases between. The CDR3 coding sequence is TGTGCCATCAGTACTAGACAGTGGGCCAACGAGCAGTACTTC. Amino acid sequence: CAISTRQWANEQYF.

In its sample, this clonotype was seen a few times. The chain links TRBV7-9 to TRBJ1-2, with D uncertain. Trimming removed 5 bases from V and 2 bases from J, with 6 bases in between. The CDR3 spans 12 residues. The V gene's germline CDR1 is SEHNR and CDR2 FQNEAQ (reference sequence). As DNA, the CDR3 is TGTGCCAGCAGCCCGTCCAACTATGGCTACACCTTC. Translation gives CASSPSNYGYTF.

As concerns this clonotype: At one end, the junction sequence differs from germline, possibly due to a read error. This chain uses TRBV10-2 with TRBJ2-1, with 7 bases aligning to TRBD2. Germline CDR1 is WSHSY and CDR2 is SAAADI. This CDR3 comprises 16 residues. CDR3 DNA: TGTGCCAGCAGTGAGAGAGCGGGACCCTCCTACAATGAGCAGTTCTTC. Translating it yields CASSERAGPSYNEQFF.

The chain has TRBV7-9 and TRBJ2-3, with TRBD1 matching over 9 bases. The ends lost 6 bases at V and 2 bases at J; junction bases unmatched: 6. The CDR3 totals 15 residues. Germline CDR1 reads SEHNR; CDR2 reads FQNEAQ (reference sequence). The CDR3 protein is CASRTGTGPTDTQYF. CDR3 bases: TGTGCCAGCAGAACCGGGACAGGGCCCACAGATACGCAGTATTTT.

This clonotype was observed at least ten times. V is TRBV19 and J is TRBJ1-5, with a tentative D call TRBD1 (6 bases). Germline lookup yields CDR1 LNHDA and CDR2 SQIVND (reference sequence). Trimming took off 3 bases at V and 3 bases at J, with 12 bases between the two ends. The CDR3 totals 15 residues. The CDR3 coding sequence is TGTGCCAGTAGTATGGGGGCAGGGGTCAATCAGCCCCAGCATTTT. The encoded protein is CASSMGAGVNQPQHF.

With regard to this clonotype: This may come from a read error, since a much larger clone is one base off. V is TRBV2 and J is TRBJ2-7; 10 bases are shared with TRBD2. The CDR3 loop spans 18 amino acids. The germline gives CDR1 SNHLY, CDR2 FYNNEI. Trimming took 1 base from V and 5 from J; bases not matched to a gene: 14. In DNA form, the CDR3 reads TGTGCCAGCAGTGAAGTGAGGAGAAGCGGGGGGGCAGTTCACGAGCAGTACTTC. Protein sequence: CASSEVRRSGGAVHEQYF.